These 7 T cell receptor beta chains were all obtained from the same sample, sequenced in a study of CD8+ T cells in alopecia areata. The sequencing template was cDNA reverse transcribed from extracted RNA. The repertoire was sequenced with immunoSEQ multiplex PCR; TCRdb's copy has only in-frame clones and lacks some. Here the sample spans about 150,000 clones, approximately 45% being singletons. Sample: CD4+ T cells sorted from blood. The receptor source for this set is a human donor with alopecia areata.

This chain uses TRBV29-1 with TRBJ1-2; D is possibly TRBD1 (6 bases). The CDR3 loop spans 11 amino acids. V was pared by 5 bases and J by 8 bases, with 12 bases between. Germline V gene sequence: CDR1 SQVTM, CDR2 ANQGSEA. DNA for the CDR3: TGCAGCGTTTTACAGGGTAGAGGCTACACCTTC. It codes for CSVLQGRGYTF.

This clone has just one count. CDR3 region: CASSLGAGKNIQYF. The CDR3 DNA follows: TGTGCCAGCAGCTTAGGGGCAGGGAAAAACATTCAGTACTTC. The chain recombines TRBV7-3 with TRBJ2-4, with D possibly being TRBD1 (5 bases). Germline assignment: CDR1 SGHTA and CDR2 FQGTGA. V lost 2 bases and J lost 4, with 9 bases in between. CDR3 length: 14 amino acids. Together with reference TRBV7-3 and TRBJ2-4, the CDR3 gives the full variable domain: GAGVSQTPSNKVTEKGKYVELRCDPISGHTALYWYRQSLGQGPEFLIYFQGTGAADDSGLPNDRFFAVRPEGSVSTLKIQRTERGDSAVYLCASSLGAGKNIQYFGAGTRLSVL.

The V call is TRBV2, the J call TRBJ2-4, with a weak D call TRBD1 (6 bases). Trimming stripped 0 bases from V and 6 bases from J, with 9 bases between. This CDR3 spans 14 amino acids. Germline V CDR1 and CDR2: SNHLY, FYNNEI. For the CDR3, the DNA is TGTGCCAGCAGTGAAGCCCGGGACACAAACATTCAGTACTTC. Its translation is CASSEARDTNIQYF.

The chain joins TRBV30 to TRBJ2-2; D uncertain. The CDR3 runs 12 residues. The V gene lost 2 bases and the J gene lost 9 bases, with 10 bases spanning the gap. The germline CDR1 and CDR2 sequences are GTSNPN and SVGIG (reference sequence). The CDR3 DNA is TGTGCCTGGAGTCTCGTACGCCGGGAGCTGTTTTTT. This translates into CAWSLVRRELFF.

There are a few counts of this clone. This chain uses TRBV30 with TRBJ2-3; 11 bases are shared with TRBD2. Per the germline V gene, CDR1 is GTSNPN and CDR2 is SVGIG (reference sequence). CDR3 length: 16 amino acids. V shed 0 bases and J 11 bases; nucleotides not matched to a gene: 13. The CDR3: CAWSVRLAGSGVGQYF. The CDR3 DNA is TGTGCCTGGAGTGTACGACTAGCGGGATCTGGCGTTGGGCAGTATTTT.

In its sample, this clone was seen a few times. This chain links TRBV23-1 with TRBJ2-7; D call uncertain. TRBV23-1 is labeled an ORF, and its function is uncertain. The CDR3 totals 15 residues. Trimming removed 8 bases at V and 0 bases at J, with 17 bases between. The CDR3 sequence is CASYPPRTTSYEQYF. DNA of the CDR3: TGCGCCAGCTACCCCCCTCGCACAACCTCCTACGAGCAGTACTTC.

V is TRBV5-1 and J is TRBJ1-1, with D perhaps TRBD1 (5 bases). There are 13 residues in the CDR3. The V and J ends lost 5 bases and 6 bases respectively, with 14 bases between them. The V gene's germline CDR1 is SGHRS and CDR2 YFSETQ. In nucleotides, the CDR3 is TGCGCCAGCAGTGTGGGACGAGGGGCTGAAGCTTTCTTT. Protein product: CASSVGRGAEAFF.